This T cell receptor beta chain comes out of a study of shared clonotypes between healthy human individuals. Study-wide background: The cohort had two women and a few men, ages 18 to 49.

Germline V CDR1 and CDR2: MNHEY, SMNVEV (reference sequence). V gave up 4 bases and J gave up 7 bases, with 8 bases separating them. This CDR3 region has 13 residues. Repertoires were generated with immunoSEQ multiplex PCR, while TCRdb's copy carries only in-frame clones and drops some. The top ten hold about 0.13% of the sample, which has around 2,000,000 clones, approximately 95% seen once. The source of this sequence is a man aged 18 to 35 in good health. The V gene is TRBV27, the J gene TRBJ1-6; no clear D. Sequencing was done on a sample of naive CD4+ T cells sorted from blood. Sample subset: CD45RA+ positively selected. The CDR3 reads CASSSVDNSPLHF. DNA of the CDR3: TGTGCCAGCAGTTCTGTTGACAATTCACCCCTCCACTTT.